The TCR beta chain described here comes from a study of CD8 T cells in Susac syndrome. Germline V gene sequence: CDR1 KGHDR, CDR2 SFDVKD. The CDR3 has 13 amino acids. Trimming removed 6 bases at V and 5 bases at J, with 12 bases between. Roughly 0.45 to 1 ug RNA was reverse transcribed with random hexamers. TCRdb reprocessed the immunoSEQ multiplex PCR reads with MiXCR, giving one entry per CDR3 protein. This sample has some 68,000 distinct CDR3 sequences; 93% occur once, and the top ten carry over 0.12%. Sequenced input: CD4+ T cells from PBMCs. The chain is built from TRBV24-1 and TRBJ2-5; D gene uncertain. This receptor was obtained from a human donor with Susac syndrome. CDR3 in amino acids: CATSIAAGETQYF. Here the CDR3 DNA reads TGTGCCACCAGTATCGCGGCTGGGGAGACCCAGTACTTC.